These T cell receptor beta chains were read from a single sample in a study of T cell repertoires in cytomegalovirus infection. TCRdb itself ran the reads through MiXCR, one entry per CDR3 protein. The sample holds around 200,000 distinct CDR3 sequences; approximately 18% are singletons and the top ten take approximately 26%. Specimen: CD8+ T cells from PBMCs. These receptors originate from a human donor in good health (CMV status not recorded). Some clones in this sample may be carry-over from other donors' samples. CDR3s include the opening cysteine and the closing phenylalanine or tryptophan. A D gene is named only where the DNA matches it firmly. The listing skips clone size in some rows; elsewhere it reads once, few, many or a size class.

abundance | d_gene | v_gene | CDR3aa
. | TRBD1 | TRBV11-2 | CASSFQGDYNEQFF
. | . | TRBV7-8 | CASSSLSLPTEAFF
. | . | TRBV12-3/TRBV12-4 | CASSLARSRNQPQHF
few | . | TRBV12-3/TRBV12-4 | CASTGADTQYF
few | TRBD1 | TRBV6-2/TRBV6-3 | CASSYIETGRETQYF
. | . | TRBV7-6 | CASSLGEFYEQYF
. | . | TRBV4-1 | CASSHSTGLTEAFF
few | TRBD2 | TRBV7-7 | CASSFRLAGGINTGELFF
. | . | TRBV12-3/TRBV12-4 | CASKGAGGNNSPLHF
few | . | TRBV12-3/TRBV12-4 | CASSLGGFNTEAFF
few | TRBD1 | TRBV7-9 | CASSVYRGLAKNIQYF
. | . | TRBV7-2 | CASSPGKRGASTDTQYF
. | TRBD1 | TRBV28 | CASRDQGQVAYEQYF
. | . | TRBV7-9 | CASSRRQSSYNEQFF
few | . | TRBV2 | CARTEKRDIRLGELFF
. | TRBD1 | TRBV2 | CASRGQLYEQYF
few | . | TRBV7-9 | CASSSSDSSYEQYF
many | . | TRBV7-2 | CASSLNRAYEQYF
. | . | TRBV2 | CATPGPDTEAFF
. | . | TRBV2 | CASTYAETYEQYF
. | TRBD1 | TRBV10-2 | CASSGTGFQPQHF
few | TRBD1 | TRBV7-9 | CASIGQGITTEAFF
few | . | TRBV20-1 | CSAHLGREHEQFF
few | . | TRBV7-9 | CASSLGTGPNYNEQFF
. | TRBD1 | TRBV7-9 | CASSQGQGASQPQHF
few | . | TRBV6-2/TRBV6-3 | CASTISEVGELFF
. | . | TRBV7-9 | CASSLAQTKLDEQYF
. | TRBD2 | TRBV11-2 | CASSLAGGPYNEQFF
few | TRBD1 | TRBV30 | CAWSGDSYGYTF
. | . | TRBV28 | CASSSRVAGGVNEQFF
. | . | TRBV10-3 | CASWGGAGNTEAFF
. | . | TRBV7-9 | CASSDRPSVGYEQYF
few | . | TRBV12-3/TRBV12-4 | CASSPADYEQYF
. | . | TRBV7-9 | CASSSLTGAVTEAFF
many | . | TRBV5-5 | CASNVGSRSGNTIYF
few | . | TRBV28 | CASSLQELYTEAFF
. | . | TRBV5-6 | CASSLVAGRTFRGANVLTF
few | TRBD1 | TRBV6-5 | CASSTGAEDEKLFF
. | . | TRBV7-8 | CASKSWETQYF
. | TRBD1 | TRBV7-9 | CASSYGQGAETEAFF
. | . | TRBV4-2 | CASSQDTRAASSYNSPLHF
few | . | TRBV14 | CASSQLIQGPSTDTQYF
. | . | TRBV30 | CAYQNRSGANVLTF
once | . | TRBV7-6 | CASSYRTVGASYEQYF
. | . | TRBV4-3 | CASSHSSAGTGYGYTF
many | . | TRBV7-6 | CASSPGRGPSYNEQFF
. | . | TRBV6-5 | CASRLMVGALNYNEQFF
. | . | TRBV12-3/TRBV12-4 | CASSLFQNRQYF
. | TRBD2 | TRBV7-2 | CASSLTSGLEQYF
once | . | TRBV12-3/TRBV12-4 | CASSLGGGRTDTQYF
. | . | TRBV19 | CASSTGPFSGNTIYF
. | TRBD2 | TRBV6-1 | CASSDSTDLADQETQYF
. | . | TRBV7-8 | CASSPQAARLETQYF
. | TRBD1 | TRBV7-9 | CASSPPWRDRGYEQYF
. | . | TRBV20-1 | CSATQINYNEQFF